This T cell receptor (beta chain) was sequenced in a study of blood T cells in healthy people across ages. Then a second PCR, running roughly 7 to 11 cycles, was carried out with a sample-barcoded 5' primer and a J-beta primer mix. TCRdb reprocessed the 5' RACE reads with MiXCR, giving one entry per CDR3 protein. The sample shows about 1.8 million distinct CDR3 sequences, approximately 50% of them seen only once. V lost 4 bases and J lost 11, with 29 bases in between. Germline-derived CDR1 and CDR2 are LGHNA and YSLEER. The CDR3 is 17 residues long. The sample was blood. J is TRBJ2-5 and V is TRBV4-3; perhaps TRBD2 as D (6 bases). The source is a middle-aged woman in good health. This CDR3 reads CASSRRPPGDSYNEQYF. In DNA, the CDR3 is TGCGCCAGCAGCCGACGGCCCCCCGGGGACTCCTACAATGAGCAGTACTTC.